This TCR beta chain was profiled in a study of molecular identifiers for immune sequencing clone quantification. Only a few counts were recorded for this clonotype. The antigen is not known. TCRdb re-called the PCR reads with MiXCR, one entry per CDR3 protein. The repertoire holds around 480,000 distinct CDR3 sequences, with 25% as singletons. Findings and caveats of the study: Jurkat TCR RNA that was spiked in from one cell was reportedly detectable among around 1 million naive cells.

This CDR3 has 16 amino acids. Germline CDR1 and CDR2: MNHEY and SVGAGI. The V and J ends lost 8 bases and 5 bases, in that order; junction bases with no gene match: 16. The chain recombines TRBV6-5 with TRBJ2-3; TRBD1 matches 7 bases. Sequences were obtained from naive CD8+ T cells from blood, with Jurkat cell RNA spiked in. Subset given: FACS-sorted CD8+CD4-CCR7+CD45RA+ naive T cells. The clonotype originates from a human donor in good health. Some libraries in this study had Jurkat cell RNA spiked in. The CDR3 coding sequence is TGTGCCAGCGGGTATCCGACAGGGAGCGACTTAGATACGCAGTATTTT. Translated: CASGYPTGSDLDTQYF.